A single sample gave rise to the 24 T cell receptor beta chains below, sequenced in a study of blood T cell repertoires in COVID-19. TCRdb's table, derived via immunoSEQ multiplex PCR, lists solely in-frame clones and lacks some. The table has more than 100,000 clones, about 78% seen once. Sequenced input: peripheral blood. These receptors were collected from a man in his 70s with acute or convalescent COVID-19.

In its sample, this clone was seen once. The chain employs TRBV6-2 or TRBV6-3 and TRBJ2-1; D gene unclear. The ends were cut back, 6 bases at V and 9 bases at J, with 21 bases in the middle. Per germline, CDR1 MNHEY and CDR2 SVGEGT. CDR3 length: 15 amino acids. This chain's CDR3 is CASSLILGPRGEQFF. The DNA of the CDR3 is TGTGCCAGCAGCCTGATACTGGGCCCTCGTGGTGAGCAGTTCTTC.

CDR3 residues: CSVGGGSGYGYTF. CDR3 DNA sequence: TGCAGCGTTGGAGGGGGCAGTGGCTATGGCTACACCTTC. This sequence joins TRBV29-1 and TRBJ1-2, with TRBD1 matching over 7 bases. Germline V CDR1 and CDR2: SQVTM, ANQGSEA. The CDR3 length is 13 residues. J was trimmed by 4 bases and V by 4 bases; bases with no gene match: 6.

This clone showed up just a few times. The chain has TRBV2 and TRBJ2-2; 14 nucleotides line up with TRBD2. CDR3 size: 15 residues. Per germline, CDR1 SNHLY and CDR2 FYNNEI. V was clipped by 5 bases and J by 7 bases; unmatched bases: 3. The CDR3 coding sequence is TGTGCCAGCAGTCGGACTAGCGGGGGGTTCGGGGAGCTGTTTTTT. Translated: CASSRTSGGFGELFF.

This clone was counted between two and nine times. The chain has TRBV5-6 and TRBJ2-5, with 10 bases matching TRBD2. The CDR3 spans 16 residues. V was pared by 4 bases and J by 0 bases, with 6 bases of the junction left unmatched. Per germline, CDR1 SGHDT and CDR2 YYEEEE. The CDR3 region is CASSIASGGHQETQYF. Here the CDR3 DNA reads TGTGCCAGCAGCATAGCTAGCGGGGGCCACCAAGAGACCCAGTACTTC. Drawing the rest from reference TRBV5-6 and TRBJ2-5, the complete variable domain is DAGVTQSPTHLIKTRGQQVTLRCSPKSGHDTVSWYQQALGQGPQFIFQYYEEEERQRGNFPDRFSGHQFPNYSSELNVNALLLGDSALYLCASSIASGGHQETQYFGPGTRLLVL.

In this sample, this clone turned up once. The chain employs TRBV9 and TRBJ1-2; no firm D call. In germline, CDR1 is SGDLS, CDR2 YYNGEE. The CDR3 totals 14 residues. Trimming cost V 0 bases and J 0 bases, with 6 bases left between them. CDR3 sequence (DNA): TGTGCCAGCAGCGTAGTGGCAGCTAACTATGGCTACACCTTC. It specifies CASSVVAANYGYTF.

The rearrangement joins TRBV20-1 to TRBJ2-7, with a possible D match to TRBD1 (6 bases). Germline loops: CDR1 DFQATT, CDR2 SNEGSKA (reference sequence). With 7 bases removed from V and 3 bases from J, the gap between germline ends came to 10 bases. CDR3 size: 11 residues. CDR3 region: CSGQGLYEQYF. The CDR3 DNA is TGCAGTGGTCAGGGGCTCTACGAGCAGTACTTC.

This clone has a handful of counts. V and J are TRBV5-4 and TRBJ1-1, with 9 nucleotides matching TRBD1. The V and J ends lost 2 bases and 5 bases, in that order; junction bases with no gene match: 10. The CDR3 loop spans 16 amino acids. Germline V gene data show CDR1 as SGHNT and CDR2 as YYREEE (reference sequence). The CDR3 DNA follows: TGTGCCAGCAGCTTTGGGACAGGGAGATTGGGGACTGAAGCTTTCTTT. As protein: CASSFGTGRLGTEAFF.

In this sample, this clone turned up a few times. As DNA, the CDR3 is TGTGCCAGCAGCTTTCGGGGGACCTACGAGCAGTACTTC. Its translation: CASSFRGTYEQYF. The rearrangement links TRBV7-9 to TRBJ2-7; D possibly corresponds to TRBD2 (6 bases). With 3 bases removed from V and 2 bases from J, the gap between germline ends came to 8 bases. Germline loops: CDR1 SEHNR, CDR2 FQNEAQ (reference sequence). This CDR3 contains 13 residues. Together with reference TRBV7-9 and TRBJ2-7, the CDR3 gives the full variable domain: DTGVSQNPRHKITKRGQNVTFRCDPISEHNRLYWYRQTLGQGPEFLTYFQNEAQLEKSRLLSDRFSAERPKGSFSTLEIQRTEQGDSAMYLCASSFRGTYEQYFGPGTRLTVT.

The V and J genes are TRBV10-2 and TRBJ1-2; TRBD1 matches at 8 bases. Germline trimming cut 8 bases from V and 6 bases from J; bases unmatched to any gene: 2. Germline CDR1 reads WSHSY; CDR2 reads SAAADI. CDR3 length equals 11 residues. CDR3 in DNA: TGCGCCAGCGGACAGGGAAATGGCTACACCTTC. Protein sequence: CASGQGNGYTF.

This chain's CDR3 is CASSYMGGNGYTF. CDR3 sequence (DNA): TGTGCCAGCAGTTATATGGGGGGAAATGGCTACACCTTC. The V gene is TRBV6-2 or TRBV6-3, the J gene TRBJ1-2; the D gene is possibly TRBD1 (5 bases). Between the trimmed V and J ends, which lost 3 bases and 6 bases, there was a span of 11 bases. This CDR3 contains 13 residues. CDR1 and CDR2 from the germline V gene are MNHEY and SVGEGT.

This chain uses TRBV30 with TRBJ1-3, with TRBD1 matching over 7 bases. The junction had 3 bases not matched to a gene; V was cut back by 4 bases and J by 3 bases. CDR3 size: 13 residues. Germline CDR1 and CDR2: GTSNPN and SVGIG (reference sequence). The CDR3 loop reads CAWNRDSGNTIYF. In DNA form, the CDR3 reads TGTGCCTGGAATCGGGACAGTGGAAACACCATATATTTT.

For the CDR3, the DNA is TGTGCCAGCAGTTTATATAATACAGGGGAATACTATGGCTACACCTTC. Amino acid sequence: CASSLYNTGEYYGYTF. The chain combines TRBV27 with TRBJ1-2, with 7 positions matching TRBD1. Germline lookup yields CDR1 MNHEY and CDR2 SMNVEV (reference sequence). This CDR3 has 16 amino acids. The V gene end was trimmed by 1 base and the J gene end by 3 bases; junction bases not matched to a gene: 8.

The V call is TRBV5-1, the J call TRBJ2-2; the match to TRBD1 covers 10 bases. CDR3 size: 16 residues. V gave up 4 bases and J gave up 6 bases; unmatched junction bases: 9. Germline V gene sequence: CDR1 SGHRS, CDR2 YFSETQ. This chain's CDR3 is CASSDTPGQGSGELFF. The CDR3 nucleotides read TGCGCCAGCAGCGACACCCCGGGACAGGGGTCCGGGGAGCTGTTTTTT.

The rearrangement links TRBV7-2 to TRBJ1-3; D not resolved. This CDR3 has 15 amino acids. Trimming stripped 2 bases from V and 0 bases from J, with 8 bases between. CDR1 and CDR2 from the germline V gene are SGHTA and FQGNSA. In nucleotides, the CDR3 is TGTGCCAGCAGCTTAACATCCACCTCTGGAAACACCATATATTTT. This codes for CASSLTSTSGNTIYF.

V is TRBV7-2 and J is TRBJ1-4; TRBD1 agrees at 11 bases. The germline V gene encodes CDR1 SGHTA and CDR2 FQGNSA. Unmatched junction bases numbered 7, after V lost 5 bases and J lost 2 bases. The CDR3 covers 17 residues. The CDR3 reads CASSPRTGGLTNEKLFF. CDR3 in DNA: TGTGCCAGCAGCCCCCGGACAGGGGGCTTGACTAATGAAAAACTGTTTTTT.

This sequence joins TRBV4-2 and TRBJ1-3; D remains ambiguous. Trimming removed 3 bases at V and 0 bases at J, with 9 bases between. The CDR3 loop spans 15 amino acids. CDR1 and CDR2 from the germline V gene are LGHNA and YNFKEQ. In nucleotides, the CDR3 is TGTGCCAGCAGCCACGTCCAGGCCTCTGGAAACACCATATATTTT. Its protein product is CASSHVQASGNTIYF.

The chain employs TRBV2 and TRBJ1-5; 7 bases map to TRBD1. V lost 4 bases, J lost 4 bases, and 4 bases stayed unmatched. The CDR3 covers 14 residues. Germline V gene lookup returns CDR1 SNHLY and CDR2 FYNNEI. The chain's CDR3 is CASSGDRANQPQHF. The CDR3 region has the DNA TGTGCCAGCAGTGGTGACAGGGCAAATCAGCCCCAGCATTTT.

V is TRBV4-3 and J is TRBJ1-2, with D possibly being TRBD1 (6 bases). The CDR3 totals 14 residues. Germline V gene lookup returns CDR1 LGHNA and CDR2 YSLEER. V was pared by 0 bases and J by 2 bases, with 7 bases between. CDR3 DNA sequence: TGCGCCAGCAGCCAAGACAGGGGAAACTATGGCTACACCTTC. Its translation is CASSQDRGNYGYTF.

The chain employs TRBV7-2 and TRBJ1-5; perhaps TRBD1 as D (6 bases). Trimming pared 1 base from V and 0 bases from J, leaving 19 bases between. Germline-derived CDR1 and CDR2 are SGHTA and FQGNSA. CDR3 size: 19 residues. Written as DNA, the CDR3 is TGTGCCAGCAGCTTAGTTGAGACAGGCTACGATTATAGCAATCAGCCCCAGCATTTT. It encodes CASSLVETGYDYSNQPQHF.

The chain combines TRBV27 with TRBJ1-1; 8 bases align to TRBD1. Germline V gives CDR1 MNHEY, CDR2 SMNVEV (reference sequence). The CDR3 consists of 13 residues. J lost 11 bases, V lost 3 bases, and 8 bases had no gene match. The DNA of the CDR3 is TGTGCCAGCAGTTTTCATCGGACAGGGAGGGCTTTCTTT. Protein: CASSFHRTGRAFF.

This rearrangement joins TRBV7-3 to TRBJ2-3; D is uncertain. From germline, CDR1 is SGHTA and CDR2 FQGTGA. CDR3 size: 14 residues. Deletions cut 5 bases from V and 0 bases from J, with 9 bases between. The CDR3 DNA sequence: TGTGCCAGCAGCCCCGAACTTAGCACAGATACGCAGTATTTT. Encoded protein: CASSPELSTDTQYF.

The rearrangement links TRBV6-6 to TRBJ2-7; the D gene is possibly TRBD2 (6 bases). Germline V lookup: CDR1 MNHNY, CDR2 SVGAGI (reference sequence). The CDR3 is made up of 14 amino acids. Trimming pared 2 bases from V and 5 bases from J, leaving 13 bases between. The CDR3 bases are TGTGCCAGCAGTTACCGGGGGTCTTGGGACGAGCAGTACTTC. Residues: CASSYRGSWDEQYF.

The chain links TRBV7-2 to TRBJ1-1; tentatively, D is TRBD1 (6 bases). This CDR3 comprises 14 residues. Trimming shortened V by 5 bases and J by 4 bases, and 14 bases separated the two germline ends. The germline V gene has CDR1 SGHTA and CDR2 FQGNSA. CDR3 loop: CASSVTGLSTEAFF. CDR3 DNA sequence: TGTGCCAGCAGCGTAACAGGGTTGAGCACTGAAGCTTTCTTT.

V is TRBV7-2 and J is TRBJ1-2, with TRBD1 matching over 8 bases. The CDR3 has 17 residues. V shed 1 base and J 4 bases; nucleotides not matched to a gene: 11. The germline CDR1 and CDR2 sequences are SGHTA and FQGNSA. The CDR3 coding sequence is TGTGCCAGCAGCTTAGTCAATCGCCCAGGGGGCACCTATGGCTACACCTTC. This sequence encodes CASSLVNRPGGTYGYTF. The variable domain in full, with the rest retrieved from reference TRBV7-2 and TRBJ1-2, is GAGVSQSPSNKVTEKGKDVELRCDPISGHTALYWYRQSLGQGLEFLIYFQGNSAPDKSGLPSDRFSAERTGGSVSTLTIQRTQQEDSAVYLCASSLVNRPGGTYGYTFGSGTRLTVV.